The entry that follows covers one TCR beta chain sequence. No cognate antigen has been identified for it. The sample holds no much larger clone one base away, and base qualities are not on file. The sample originates from a study of molecular identifiers for immune sequencing clone quantification (dated by TCRdb to the late 2010s). The study in broad terms: In a replicate experiment, RNA from about 21,000 or 97,000 naive CD8 T cells was split into five aliquots, four of which were sequenced. CD8 T cells were used in a methods study to benchmark molecular-identifier clustering-based TCR repertoire sequencing (MIDCIRS) and TCR RNA copy counting. The full study reports these points: Around 2.8 recovered TCR RNA copies per cell were obtained by modeling, versus about 9.7 by digital PCR, implying a capture efficiency of 25% to 35%. Clones above 20 RNA copies held over 97% of molecules in CMV-specific effector cells but under 1% in naive cells. Even against a background of one million naive CD8 T cells, spiked-in Jurkat TCR RNA amounting to a single cell's worth was reported to be detectable. When barcode sub-clustering was left out, chimeric consensus sequences inflated TCR diversity, with chimeras reaching as high as 47%. Highly expanded clone sizes could be underestimated if identical TCR molecules share a barcode. The naive libraries included spiked-in Jurkat TCR RNA (around 10 copies' worth), and this RNA is not part of the donor repertoire.

Sequences DFQATT (CDR1) and SNEGSKA (CDR2) are obtained from the germline V gene (reference sequence). The CDR3 sequence holds 17 residues, the cysteine and phenylalanine included. The sequence is cut down to CDR3 DNA, 51 bases in frame from base 1. From V the trimming removes 4 bases and from J it removes 2 bases, while the gene matches leave 15 bases of the junction unaccounted for. The library was produced with PCR. The data were produced on a NextSeq 500. Bulk TCR libraries were prepared as previously described, using TCR primers listed in Table S5. The Qiagen AllPrep DNA/RNA kit was used to purify total RNA. Before analysis, reads from multiple sequencing runs of one library were combined. From the authors' description of their analysis: Reads were retained only if an exact TCR constant sequence was present, and the retained reads were trimmed to 150 nt and grouped according to their 12-nt molecular barcodes. Reads in each barcode group were sub-clustered using a 15% Levenshtein threshold, and a quality-weighted consensus sequence was built for each RNA molecule. Non-functional sequences were removed, as were lower-count sequences one edit away from another. Barcode sub-clusters with fewer than 20% of the maximum read count were removed, based on fitting two negative binomial distributions. Using fastp trimming at Q25 and MiXCR clonotype assembly, TCRdb reanalyzed the public sequencing data and kept in-frame beta chains. Identical CDR3 proteins give one entry, which carries the most common genes and DNA. The V and J calls shown here were made by TCRdb, not taken from the authors' results. Recorded for this sample are under 800,000 distinct CDR3 sequences; about 25% of them occurred a single time. About 0.8% of the sample rests with the top ten.

Libraries of naive CD8 T cells were built from about 19,000 to 1,100,000 sorted cells, with 10%, 30% or 50% of the purified RNA used. Naive CD8 T cells were FACS-sorted as CD8+CD4-CCR7+CD45RA+ on a BD FACSAria II into RLT Plus buffer. To test detection sensitivity, Jurkat RNA equivalent to more than eight TCR copies was spiked into samples of about 19,000-1,000,000 naive CD8 T cells. CD8 T cells were enriched using RosetteSep CD8+ T Cell Enrichment Cocktail and Ficoll-Paque, and the enriched cells then underwent ACK red cell lysis. The rearrangement joined TRBV20-1 to TRBJ2-3, and 7 bases in between align with TRBD2. Sequences were obtained from naive CD8+ T cells from blood, with Jurkat cell RNA spiked in. The cell subset or site label for this specimen denotes: FACS-sorted CD8+CD4-CCR7+CD45RA+ naive T cells. The sequence was collected from a human donor in good health. Some libraries in this study had Jurkat cell RNA spiked in. CDR3 loop: CSAIEYLREYLTDTQYF. The DNA sequence follows: TGCAGTGCTATTGAATATTTGCGGGAGTACCTCACAGATACGCAGTATTTT.